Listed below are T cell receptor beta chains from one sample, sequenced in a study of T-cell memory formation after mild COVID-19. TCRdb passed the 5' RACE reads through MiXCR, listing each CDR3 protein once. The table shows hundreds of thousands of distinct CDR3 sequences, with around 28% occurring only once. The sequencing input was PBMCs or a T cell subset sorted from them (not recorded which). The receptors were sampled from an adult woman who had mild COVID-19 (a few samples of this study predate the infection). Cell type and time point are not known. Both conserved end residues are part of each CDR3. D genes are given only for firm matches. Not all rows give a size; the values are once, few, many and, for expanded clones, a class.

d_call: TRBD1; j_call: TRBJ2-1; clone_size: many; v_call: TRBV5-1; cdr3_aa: CASSLEVIGQGAREQFF; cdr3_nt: TGCGCCAGCAGCTTGGAGGTTATAGGACAGGGGGCTAGGGAGCAGTTCTTC
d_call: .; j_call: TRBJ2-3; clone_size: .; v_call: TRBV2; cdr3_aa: CASSDGFSDTQYF; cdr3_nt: TGTGCCAGCAGTGACGGTTTTTCAGATACGCAGTATTTT
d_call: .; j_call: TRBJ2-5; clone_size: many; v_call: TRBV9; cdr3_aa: CASSSGGRDGETQYF; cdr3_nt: TGTGCCAGCAGTTCGGGGGGCCGCGACGGGGAGACCCAGTACTTC
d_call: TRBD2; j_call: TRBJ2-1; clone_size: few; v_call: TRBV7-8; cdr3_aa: CASSSFTGGVDNEQFF; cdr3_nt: TGTGCCAGCAGCTCCTTTACGGGGGGGGTAGACAATGAGCAGTTCTTC
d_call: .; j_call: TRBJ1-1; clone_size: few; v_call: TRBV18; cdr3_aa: CASSPYREDNMNTEAFF; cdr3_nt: TGTGCCAGCTCACCTTATAGGGAAGACAACATGAACACTGAAGCTTTCTTT
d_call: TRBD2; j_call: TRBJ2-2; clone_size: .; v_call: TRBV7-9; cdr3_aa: CASSLAAGLAANTGELFF; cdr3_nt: TGTGCCAGCAGCTTAGCCGCGGGACTAGCGGCAAACACCGGGGAGCTGTTTTTT
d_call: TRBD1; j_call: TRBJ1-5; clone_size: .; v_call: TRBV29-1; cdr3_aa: CSVVIGQGGSNQPQHF; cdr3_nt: TGCAGCGTTGTGATCGGACAGGGTGGTAGCAATCAGCCCCAGCATTTT
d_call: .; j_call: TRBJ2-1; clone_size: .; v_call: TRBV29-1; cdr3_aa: CSVVPSQVAYNEQFF; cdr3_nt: TGCAGCGTTGTCCCCTCCCAGGTAGCTTACAATGAGCAGTTCTTC
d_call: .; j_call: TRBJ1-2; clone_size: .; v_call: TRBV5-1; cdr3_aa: CASSLSPVVGGYTF; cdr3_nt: TGCGCCAGCAGCTTATCTCCGGTGGTAGGTGGCTACACCTTC
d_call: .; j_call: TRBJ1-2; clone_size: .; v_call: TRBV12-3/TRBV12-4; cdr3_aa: CASSPRRVVGYGYTF; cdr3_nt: TGTGCCAGCAGTCCCCGTCGCGTGGTTGGGTATGGCTACACCTTC
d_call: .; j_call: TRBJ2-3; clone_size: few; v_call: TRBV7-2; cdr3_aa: CASSSDPRDTQYF; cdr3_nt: TGTGCCAGCAGCTCGGACCCTCGGGATACGCAGTATTTT
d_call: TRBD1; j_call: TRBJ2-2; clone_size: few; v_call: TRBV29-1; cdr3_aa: CSVRDRDTGELFF; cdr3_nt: TGCAGCGTACGGGACAGGGACACCGGGGAGCTGTTTTTT
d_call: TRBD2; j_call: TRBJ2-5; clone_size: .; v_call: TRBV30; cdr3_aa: CAWTGGETQYF; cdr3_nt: TGTGCCTGGACGGGAGGAGAGACCCAGTACTTC